This TCR beta chain was found in a study of tumor and adjacent non-tumor tissue in lung cancer. Background on the study: About 4.17 million productive TCRbeta reads were obtained per sample on average.

No cell sorting was done before RNA was extracted from the tissue. Findings and caveats of the study: Tumor tissue had significantly higher TCR diversity than normal lung.

This CDR3 is 17 amino acids long. Germline V gene sequence: CDR1 SGHNT, CDR2 YENEEA. The library came from three nested PCR rounds adapted from ARM-PCR protocols. Using its own MiXCR run on the multiplex PCR reads, TCRdb lists one record per CDR3 protein. The sample lists roughly 120,000 distinct CDR3 sequences; 75% were seen once. Remarks on this clonotype: What it recognizes is unknown. One end of the junction does not line up with germline, which may come from a read error.

V gene TRBV11-3 combines with J gene TRBJ2-1, with TRBD2 matching over 12 bases. Source material: lung tumor tissue. This receptor was obtained from a woman aged 60 to 75 with non-small cell lung cancer. The CDR3 DNA sequence: TGTGCCAGCATCTTAGTGTTGACTAGCGGGAGCCACAAAGACCAGTTCTTC. Amino acids: CASILVLTSGSHKDQFF.